This T cell receptor beta chain originates from a study of T cells after yellow fever vaccination (dated by TCRdb to between 2018 and 2021). Context from the whole study: Libraries from fractions with low cell numbers were prepared with the SMART-Seq v4 Ultra Low Input RNA kit. To track T-cell clones before and after primary and booster YFV17D yellow fever vaccination, bulk TCR alpha and beta repertoires were sequenced longitudinally. Two healthy male donors, one aged 18 to 30 and one aged 30 to 40 years, made up the cohort. Bulk PBMC replicates and cell subsets were isolated from blood drawn at multiple timepoints before and after both primary and secondary immunization. The study at large found these results: Compared with the primary T-cell response, the secondary T-cell response was weaker but faster, peaking on day 5 rather than day 15. Computational filtering was required because FACS-sorted repertoires could contain abundant contaminating clonotypes from the bulk population. Most clones expanded after primary vaccination were re-detected after the booster (almost 98% of CD4 and roughly 87% of CD8), suggesting broad memory maintenance. Only a couple of donors were included in the study, so the extent to which the findings can be generalized is limited. A small share of clonotypes was detected in both CD4 and CD8 compartments, with the overlap likely arising from convergent recombination.

The treatment or condition label for this specimen denotes: live attenuated yellow fever vaccine strain. At every blood-draw timepoint, two biological replicates of bulk PBMCs were collected. A standard Ficoll-Paque protocol was used to isolate PBMCs from peripheral blood. TriZol was used to extract RNA from bulk PBMCs, from CD4 and CD8 fractions, and from dextramer-positive and dextramer-negative fractions. TCR cDNA was made using 5'RACE template switching, a step that added a universal primer site and unique molecular identifiers. Priming of cDNA synthesis was performed from both the TCR alpha and TCR beta constant segments. Two PCR steps were used to amplify libraries, with sample barcodes and sequencing adapters being added in the second step. Sequencing of libraries was done on Illumina HiSeq 2500 (2x100 bp) or NovaSeq (2x150 bp). The paper's processing steps were these. MIGEC handled demultiplexing of reads and collapsing into UMI consensus sequences, while MiXCR performed V(D)J alignment. Vaccine-responding clonotypes were defined with edgeR using replicate PBMC samples, requiring FDR below 0.01 and a log2 fold change above 5 up to day 15. Each bulk clonotype received a CD4 or CD8 identity based on whether the sequenced CD4 or CD8 repertoire contained that clonotype at higher abundance. TCRdb trimmed public reads at Q25 via fastp, called clones via MiXCR and kept in-frame beta chains. Here each entry gathers all rows of one CDR3 protein and keeps the most common genes and DNA. V and J calls and clone size were set by TCRdb, not the authors. Within this sample are 450,000 to 650,000 distinct CDR3 sequences, with about a fifth of them counted one time only. About 16% of the sample lies in the top ten.

This clonotype was seen many times. Its antigen specificity is not known. Base qualities are not provided; no much larger clone lies one nucleotide away. The V and J ends are trimmed by 0 bases and 6 bases, leaving 17 bases between them. Its CDR3 holds 17 amino acids, cysteine through phenylalanine. The CDR3 DNA has 51 bases and is translated from base 1. In the germline V gene, CDR1 corresponds to LGHNA and CDR2 to YNFKEQ. This specimen was PBMCs, taken less than 25 days after the first yellow fever vaccination. The chain is made from TRBV4-2 and TRBJ2-2; D gene: possibly TRBD1, on 7 matching bases. The receptor was isolated from a man in his late teens or twenties who received the YFV17D yellow fever vaccine. The CDR3 amino acid sequence is: CASSQDPGRGVAGELFF. The DNA sequence is as follows: TGTGCCAGCAGCCAAGATCCGGGCAGGGGGGTCGCCGGGGAGCTGTTTTTT.